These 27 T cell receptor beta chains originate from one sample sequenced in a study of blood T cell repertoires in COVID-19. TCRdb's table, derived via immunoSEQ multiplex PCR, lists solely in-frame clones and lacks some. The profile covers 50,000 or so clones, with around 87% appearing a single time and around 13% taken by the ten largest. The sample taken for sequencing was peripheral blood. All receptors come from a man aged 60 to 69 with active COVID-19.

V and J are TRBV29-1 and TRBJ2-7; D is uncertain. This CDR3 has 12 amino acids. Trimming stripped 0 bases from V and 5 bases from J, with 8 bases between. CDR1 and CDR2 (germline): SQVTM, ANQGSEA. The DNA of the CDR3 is TGCAGCGTTGAAGAGACTCGGGACGAGCAGTACTTC. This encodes CSVEETRDEQYF.

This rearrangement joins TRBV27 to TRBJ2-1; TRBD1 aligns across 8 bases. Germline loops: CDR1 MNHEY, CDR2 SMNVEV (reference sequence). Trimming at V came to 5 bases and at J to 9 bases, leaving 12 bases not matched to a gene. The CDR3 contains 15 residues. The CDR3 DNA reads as TGTGCCAGCAGTCCCTCCGGGACAGGTGGTGGTGAGCAGTTCTTC. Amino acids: CASSPSGTGGGEQFF.

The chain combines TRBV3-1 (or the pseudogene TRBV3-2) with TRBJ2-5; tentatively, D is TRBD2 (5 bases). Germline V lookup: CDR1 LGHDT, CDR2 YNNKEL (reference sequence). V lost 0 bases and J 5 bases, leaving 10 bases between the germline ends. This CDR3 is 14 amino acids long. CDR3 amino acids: CASSQDRKRETQYF. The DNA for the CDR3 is TGTGCCAGCAGCCAAGATAGAAAGCGGGAGACCCAGTACTTC.

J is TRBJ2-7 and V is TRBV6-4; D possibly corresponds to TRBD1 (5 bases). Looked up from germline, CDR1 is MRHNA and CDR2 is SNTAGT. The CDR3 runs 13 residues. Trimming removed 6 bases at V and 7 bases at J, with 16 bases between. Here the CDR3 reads CASSPWGGGEQYF. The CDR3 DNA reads TGTGCCAGCAGCCCCTGGGGCGGTGGGGAGCAGTACTTC.

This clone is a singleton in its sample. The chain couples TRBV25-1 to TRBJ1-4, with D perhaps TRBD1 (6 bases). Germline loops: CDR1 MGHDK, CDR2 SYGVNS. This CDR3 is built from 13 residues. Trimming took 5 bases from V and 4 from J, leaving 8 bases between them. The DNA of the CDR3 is TGTGCCAGCAGTCCCAGGGGTAATGAAAAACTGTTTTTT. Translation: CASSPRGNEKLFF.

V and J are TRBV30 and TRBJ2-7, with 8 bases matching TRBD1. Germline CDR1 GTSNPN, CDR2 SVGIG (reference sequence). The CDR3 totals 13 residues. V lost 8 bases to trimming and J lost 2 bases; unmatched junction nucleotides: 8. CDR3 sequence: CALVDRATYEQYF. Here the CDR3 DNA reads TGTGCCCTGGTGGACAGGGCGACCTACGAGCAGTACTTC.

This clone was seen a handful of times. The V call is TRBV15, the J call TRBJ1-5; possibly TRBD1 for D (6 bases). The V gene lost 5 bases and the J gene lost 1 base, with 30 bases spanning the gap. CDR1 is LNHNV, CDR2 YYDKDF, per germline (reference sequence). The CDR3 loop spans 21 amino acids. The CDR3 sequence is CATSGSPTDRTGMRSNQPQHF. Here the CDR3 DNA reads TGTGCCACCAGCGGCAGCCCGACGGACAGAACCGGTATGAGAAGCAATCAGCCCCAGCATTTT.

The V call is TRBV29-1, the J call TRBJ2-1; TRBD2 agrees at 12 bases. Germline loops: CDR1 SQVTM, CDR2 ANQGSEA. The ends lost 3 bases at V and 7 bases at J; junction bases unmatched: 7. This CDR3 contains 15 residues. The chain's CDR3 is CSVDPSGGARNEQFF. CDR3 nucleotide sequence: TGCAGCGTTGACCCTAGCGGGGGGGCGAGAAATGAGCAGTTCTTC.

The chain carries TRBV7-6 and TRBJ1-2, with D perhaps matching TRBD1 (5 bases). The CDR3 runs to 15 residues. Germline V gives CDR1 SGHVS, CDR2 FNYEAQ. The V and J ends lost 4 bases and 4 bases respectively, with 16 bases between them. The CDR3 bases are TGTGCCAGCAGCTCGACTGTAAGGGGTAGCTATGGCTACACCTTC. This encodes CASSSTVRGSYGYTF.

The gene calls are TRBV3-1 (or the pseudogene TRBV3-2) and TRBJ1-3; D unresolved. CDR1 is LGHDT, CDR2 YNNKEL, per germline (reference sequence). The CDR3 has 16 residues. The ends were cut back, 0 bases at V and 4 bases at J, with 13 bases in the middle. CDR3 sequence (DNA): TGTGCCAGCAGCCAAGAGCGGTCGGTATTGGGAAACACCATATATTTT. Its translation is CASSQERSVLGNTIYF.

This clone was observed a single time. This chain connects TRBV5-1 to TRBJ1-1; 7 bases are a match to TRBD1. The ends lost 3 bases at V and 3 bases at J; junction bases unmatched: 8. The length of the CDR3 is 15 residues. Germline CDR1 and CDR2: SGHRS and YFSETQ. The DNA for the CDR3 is TGCGCCAGCAGCTGGCTGACAGGGATGGACACTGAAGCTTTCTTT. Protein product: CASSWLTGMDTEAFF. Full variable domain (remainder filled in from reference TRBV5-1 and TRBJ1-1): KAGVTQTPRYLIKTRGQQVTLSCSPISGHRSVSWYQQTPGQGLQFLFEYFSETQRNKGNFPGRFSGRQFSNSRSEMNVSTLELGDSALYLCASSWLTGMDTEAFFGQGTRLTVV.

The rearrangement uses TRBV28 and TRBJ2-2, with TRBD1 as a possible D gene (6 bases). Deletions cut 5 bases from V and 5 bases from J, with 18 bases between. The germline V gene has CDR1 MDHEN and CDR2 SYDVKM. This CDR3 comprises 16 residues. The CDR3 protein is CASSDAQGQGTGELFF. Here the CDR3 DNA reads TGTGCCAGCAGTGACGCACAGGGTCAGGGTACCGGGGAGCTGTTTTTT.

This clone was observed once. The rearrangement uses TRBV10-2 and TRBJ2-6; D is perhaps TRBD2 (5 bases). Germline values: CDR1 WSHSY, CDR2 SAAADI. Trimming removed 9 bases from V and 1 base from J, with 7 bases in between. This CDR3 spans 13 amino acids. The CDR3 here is CASRGSGANVLTF. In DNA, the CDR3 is TGCGCCAGTAGAGGGTCTGGGGCCAACGTCCTGACTTTC.

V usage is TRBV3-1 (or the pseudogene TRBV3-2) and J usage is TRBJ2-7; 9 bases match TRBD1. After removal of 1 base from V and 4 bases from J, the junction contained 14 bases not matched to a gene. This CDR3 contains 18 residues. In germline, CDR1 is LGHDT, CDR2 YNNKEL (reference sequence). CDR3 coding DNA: TGTGCCAGCAGCCAAGGACTTTCGGGCGTACAGGGGGCTTACGAGCAGTACTTC. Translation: CASSQGLSGVQGAYEQYF.

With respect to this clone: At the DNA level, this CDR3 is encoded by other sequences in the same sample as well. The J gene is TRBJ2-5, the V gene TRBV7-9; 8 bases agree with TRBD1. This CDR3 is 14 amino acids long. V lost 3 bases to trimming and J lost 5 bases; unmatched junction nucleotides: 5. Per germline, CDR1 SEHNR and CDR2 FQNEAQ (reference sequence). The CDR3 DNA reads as TGTGCCAGCAGCTTGGGTACAGGGGGGGAGACCCAGTACTTC. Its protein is CASSLGTGGETQYF.

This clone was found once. The CDR3 sequence: CATSDPRPGLAKNEQFF. CDR3 coding DNA: TGTGCCACCAGTGATCCTCGACCGGGACTAGCCAAAAATGAGCAGTTCTTC. The rearrangement joins TRBV24-1 to TRBJ2-1; 9 bases are shared with TRBD2. This CDR3 comprises 17 residues. V shed 3 bases and J 7 bases; nucleotides not matched to a gene: 12. The germline CDR1 and CDR2 sequences are KGHDR and SFDVKD.

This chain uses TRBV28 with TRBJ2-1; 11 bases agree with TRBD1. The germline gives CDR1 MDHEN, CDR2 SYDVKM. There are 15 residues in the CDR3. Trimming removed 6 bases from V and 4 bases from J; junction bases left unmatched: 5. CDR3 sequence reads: CASRRDRGGYNEQFF. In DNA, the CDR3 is TGTGCCAGCAGACGGGACAGGGGGGGATACAATGAGCAGTTCTTC.

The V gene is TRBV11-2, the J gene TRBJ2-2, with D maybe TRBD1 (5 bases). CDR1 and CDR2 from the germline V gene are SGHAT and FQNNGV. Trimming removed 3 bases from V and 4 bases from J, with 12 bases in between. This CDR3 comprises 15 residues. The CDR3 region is CASSFGRVSTGELFF. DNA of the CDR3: TGTGCCAGCAGCTTTGGCAGGGTCAGCACCGGGGAGCTGTTTTTT.

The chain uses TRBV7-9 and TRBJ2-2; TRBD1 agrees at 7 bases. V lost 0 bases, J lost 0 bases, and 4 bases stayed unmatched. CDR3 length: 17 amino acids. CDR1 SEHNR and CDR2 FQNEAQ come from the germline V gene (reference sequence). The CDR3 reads CASSLAVQGANTGELFF. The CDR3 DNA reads TGTGCCAGCAGCTTAGCGGTCCAGGGGGCGAACACCGGGGAGCTGTTTTTT. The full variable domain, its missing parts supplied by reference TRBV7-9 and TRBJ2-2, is DTGVSQNPRHKITKRGQNVTFRCDPISEHNRLYWYRQTLGQGPEFLTYFQNEAQLEKSRLLSDRFSAERPKGSFSTLEIQRTEQGDSAMYLCASSLAVQGANTGELFFGEGSRLTVL.

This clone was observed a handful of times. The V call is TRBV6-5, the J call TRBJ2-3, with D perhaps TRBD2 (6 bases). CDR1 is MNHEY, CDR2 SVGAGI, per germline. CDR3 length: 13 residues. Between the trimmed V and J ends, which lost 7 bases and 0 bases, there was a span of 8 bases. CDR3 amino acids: CASMRGSTDTQYF. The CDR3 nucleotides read TGTGCCAGCATGCGGGGTAGCACAGATACGCAGTATTTT.

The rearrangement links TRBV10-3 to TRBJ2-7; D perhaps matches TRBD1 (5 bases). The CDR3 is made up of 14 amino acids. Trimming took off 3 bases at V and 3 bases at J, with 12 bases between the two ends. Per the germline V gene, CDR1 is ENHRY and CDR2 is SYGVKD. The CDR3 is CAISEGVRFYEQYF. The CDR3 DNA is TGTGCCATCAGTGAAGGGGTCCGTTTCTACGAGCAGTACTTC.

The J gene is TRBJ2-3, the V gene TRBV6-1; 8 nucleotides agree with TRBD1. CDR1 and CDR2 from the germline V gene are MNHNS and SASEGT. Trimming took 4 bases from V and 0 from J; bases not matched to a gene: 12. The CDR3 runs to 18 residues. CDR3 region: CASSGDRKTLISTDTQYF. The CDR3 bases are TGTGCCAGCAGTGGGGACAGGAAAACTCTCATTAGCACAGATACGCAGTATTTT.

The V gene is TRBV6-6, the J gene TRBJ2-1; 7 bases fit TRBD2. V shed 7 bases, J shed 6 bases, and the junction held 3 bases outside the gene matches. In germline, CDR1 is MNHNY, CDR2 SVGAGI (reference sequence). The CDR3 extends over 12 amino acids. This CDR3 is CASNAGVNEQFF. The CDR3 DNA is TGTGCCAGCAATGCGGGAGTCAATGAGCAGTTCTTC.

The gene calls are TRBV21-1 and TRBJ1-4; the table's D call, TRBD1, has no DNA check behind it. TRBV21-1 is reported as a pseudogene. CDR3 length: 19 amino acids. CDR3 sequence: CASSKPQGQEYATNEKLFF. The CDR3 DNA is TGTGCCAGCAGCAAACCCCAGGGACAGGAGTATGCAACTAATGAAAAACTGTTTTTT.

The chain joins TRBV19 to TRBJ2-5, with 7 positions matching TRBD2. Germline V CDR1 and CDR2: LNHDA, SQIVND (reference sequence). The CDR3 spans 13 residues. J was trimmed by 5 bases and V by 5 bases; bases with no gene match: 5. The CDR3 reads CASSSKAGETQYF. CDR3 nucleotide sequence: TGTGCCAGTAGTTCGAAAGCGGGGGAGACCCAGTACTTC.

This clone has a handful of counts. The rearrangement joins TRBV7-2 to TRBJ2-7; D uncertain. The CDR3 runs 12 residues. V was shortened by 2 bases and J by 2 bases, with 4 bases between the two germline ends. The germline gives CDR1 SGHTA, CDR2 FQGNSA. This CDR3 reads CASSLSPYEQYF. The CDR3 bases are TGTGCCAGCAGCTTATCTCCCTACGAGCAGTACTTC.

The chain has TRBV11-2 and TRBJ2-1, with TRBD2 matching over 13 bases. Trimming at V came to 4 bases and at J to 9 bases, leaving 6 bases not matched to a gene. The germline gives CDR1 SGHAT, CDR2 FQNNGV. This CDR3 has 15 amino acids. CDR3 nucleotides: TGTGCCAGCAGCTCACTAGCGGGAGGGCCAGGTGAGCAGTTCTTC. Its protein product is CASSSLAGGPGEQFF.